This TCR beta chain derives from a study of shared clonotypes between healthy human individuals. Worth noting for this clone: Antigen: not known. Other DNA sequences within the sample encode an identical CDR3.

Study results and caveats: When compared with the clonotypes that were shared by all four sorted-subset donors, the non-shared clonotypes turned out to have lower generation probabilities.

Original processing methods: Junction-only sequences without quality scores were provided by ImmunoSEQ, so filtering was different. Method: immunoSEQ multiplex PCR; TCRdb's copy keeps in-frame clones and lacks some. The V and J calls and clone size are taken from that table; D and trimming were inferred from the DNA. The table shows roughly 2 million clones, with more than 90% occurring only once. Source material: naive CD4+ T cells sorted from blood. Subset: CD45RA+ positively selected. The receptor comes from a man aged 18-30 years in good health.

The CDR3 DNA sequence: TGTGCCAGCAGTTACTCGAGGGCCGGCTACGAGCAGTACTTC. This translates into CASSYSRAGYEQYF. This chain joins TRBV6-5 and TRBJ2-7; tentative D call: TRBD2 (5 bases). The V gene lost 0 bases and the J gene lost 3 bases, with 9 bases spanning the gap. The CDR3 runs to 14 residues. In germline, CDR1 is MNHEY, CDR2 SVGAGI.